This is a list of T cell receptor beta chains from one sample in a study of blood T cell repertoires in COVID-19. Using immunoSEQ multiplex PCR, the repertoire was profiled, and TCRdb retains in-frame clones only, with some absent. The table has under 250,000 clones, 80% to 95% seen once. The sequenced sample was peripheral blood. The receptor source for this set is a man in his sixties with COVID-19, enrolled during active disease. Each CDR3 is given with its conserved first and last residue. A D gene is named only where the DNA matches it firmly. Clone size is not always given. Where it is, it says once, few, many or a class for expanded clones.

d_gene: -; abundance: -; j_gene: TRBJ1-4; v_gene: TRBV5-4; CDR3nt: TGTGCCAGCAGCTTGACCGGGGGTGAAAAACTGTTTTTT; CDR3aa: CASSLTGGEKLFF
d_gene: TRBD2; abundance: -; j_gene: TRBJ2-1; v_gene: TRBV28; CDR3nt: TGTGCCAGCAGCCGGCCTAGCGGGGCCAATGAGCAGTTCTTC; CDR3aa: CASSRPSGANEQFF
d_gene: -; abundance: -; j_gene: TRBJ1-3; v_gene: TRBV2; CDR3nt: TGTGCCAGCAGTGAGGAGGGGAGCTCTGGAAACACCATATATTTT; CDR3aa: CASSEEGSSGNTIYF
d_gene: -; abundance: -; j_gene: TRBJ1-1; v_gene: TRBV30; CDR3nt: TGTGCCTGGGAACAGAACACTGAAGCTTTCTTT; CDR3aa: CAWEQNTEAFF
d_gene: TRBD2; abundance: -; j_gene: TRBJ2-3; v_gene: TRBV7-7; CDR3nt: TGTGCTAGCAGCTTAGCCCGGGAGGGTACGCAGTATTTT; CDR3aa: CASSLAREGTQYF
d_gene: -; abundance: -; j_gene: TRBJ1-6; v_gene: TRBV2; CDR3nt: TGTGCCAGCACTCAGGGACACGGAAATAATTCACCCCTCCACTTT; CDR3aa: CASTQGHGNNSPLHF
d_gene: -; abundance: few; j_gene: TRBJ2-7; v_gene: TRBV7-8; CDR3nt: TGTGCCAGCAGCCGCGCCCAGGGCTACGAGCAGTACTTC; CDR3aa: CASSRAQGYEQYF
d_gene: -; abundance: -; j_gene: TRBJ2-1; v_gene: TRBV5-4; CDR3nt: TGTGCCAGCAGCCCGGACTACCAACTTTACAATGAGCAGTTCTTC; CDR3aa: CASSPDYQLYNEQFF
d_gene: TRBD1; abundance: -; j_gene: TRBJ2-7; v_gene: TRBV7-9; CDR3nt: TGTGCCAGCACAGGGGGCTTGTACGAGCAGTACTTC; CDR3aa: CASTGGLYEQYF
d_gene: -; abundance: few; j_gene: TRBJ2-7; v_gene: TRBV21-1; CDR3nt: TGTGCCAGCAGCGGACGCTGTTTGAGCGGGGGGAATTGGTACGAGCAGTACTTC; CDR3aa: CASSGRCLSGGNWYEQYF
d_gene: -; abundance: few; j_gene: TRBJ2-5; v_gene: TRBV2; CDR3nt: TGTGCCAGCAGTCAGGTGGGGCTAGTGGGGGGAGGTCAAGAGACCCAGTACTTC; CDR3aa: CASSQVGLVGGGQETQYF
d_gene: -; abundance: -; j_gene: TRBJ1-1; v_gene: TRBV6-2/TRBV6-3; CDR3nt: TGTGCCAGCAGTTACACAGGGATCGCTGAAGCTTTCTTT; CDR3aa: CASSYTGIAEAFF
d_gene: -; abundance: once; j_gene: TRBJ1-2; v_gene: TRBV6-5; CDR3nt: TGTGCCAGCAGTTACTCGTCGGGGGGGTATGGCTACACCTTC; CDR3aa: CASSYSSGGYGYTF
d_gene: TRBD2; abundance: -; j_gene: TRBJ2-7; v_gene: TRBV7-2; CDR3nt: TGTGCCAGCAGCTTAGTCGCCAGCGGGAGGGCCTACGAGCAGTACTTC; CDR3aa: CASSLVASGRAYEQYF
d_gene: -; abundance: -; j_gene: TRBJ2-7; v_gene: TRBV7-3; CDR3nt: TGTGCCAGCAGCCCCACGACGATTAGAGGGCCCTCCTACGAGCAGTACTTC; CDR3aa: CASSPTTIRGPSYEQYF
d_gene: -; abundance: -; j_gene: TRBJ2-7; v_gene: TRBV12-3/TRBV12-4; CDR3nt: TGTGCCAGCAGTTTTGCAGGGCCCTACGAGCAGTACTTC; CDR3aa: CASSFAGPYEQYF
d_gene: -; abundance: -; j_gene: TRBJ1-2; v_gene: TRBV7-3; CDR3nt: TGTGCCAGCAGCTCCGGAAGGAGCGTGGACTATGGCTACACCTTC; CDR3aa: CASSSGRSVDYGYTF
d_gene: -; abundance: once; j_gene: TRBJ2-1; v_gene: TRBV4-1; CDR3nt: TGCGCCAGCAGCCAAGATTATAACTACAATGAGCAGTTCTTC; CDR3aa: CASSQDYNYNEQFF
d_gene: -; abundance: -; j_gene: TRBJ2-1; v_gene: TRBV3-1/TRBV3-2; CDR3nt: TGTGCCAGCAGCCAAGGGGCGGGGCTATTAAATGAGCAGTTCTTC; CDR3aa: CASSQGAGLLNEQFF
d_gene: -; abundance: -; j_gene: TRBJ1-2; v_gene: TRBV11-2; CDR3nt: TGTGCCAGCAGCTTGTTCAGGGGATGGAACTATGGCTACACCTTC; CDR3aa: CASSLFRGWNYGYTF
d_gene: -; abundance: -; j_gene: TRBJ1-1; v_gene: TRBV5-6; CDR3nt: TGTGCCAGCAGCTTGAAGCGGGACACTGAAGCTTTCTTT; CDR3aa: CASSLKRDTEAFF
d_gene: -; abundance: -; j_gene: TRBJ1-4; v_gene: TRBV15; CDR3nt: TGTGCCACCAGCAGACAGACAGCAACTAATGAAAAACTGTTTTTT; CDR3aa: CATSRQTATNEKLFF
d_gene: -; abundance: -; j_gene: TRBJ1-4; v_gene: TRBV7-8; CDR3nt: TGTGCCAGCAGCGTGGGGGGAAAACTGTTTTTT; CDR3aa: CASSVGGKLFF
d_gene: TRBD1; abundance: -; j_gene: TRBJ2-7; v_gene: TRBV5-1; CDR3nt: TGCGCCAGCAGCTTGGAAGGACAGGGGTACGAGCAGTACTTC; CDR3aa: CASSLEGQGYEQYF
d_gene: TRBD2; abundance: -; j_gene: TRBJ2-7; v_gene: TRBV5-1; CDR3nt: TGCGCCAGCAGCTCTGCACTCACCGGGACTAGCTCCTACGAGCAGTACTTC; CDR3aa: CASSSALTGTSSYEQYF
d_gene: TRBD2; abundance: -; j_gene: TRBJ2-2; v_gene: TRBV11-2; CDR3nt: TGTGCCAGCAGGCCGGGACTATTCACCGGGGAGCTGTTTTTT; CDR3aa: CASRPGLFTGELFF
d_gene: -; abundance: once; j_gene: TRBJ2-7; v_gene: TRBV20-1; CDR3nt: TGCAGTGCTAGCACTACCTACGAGCAGTACTTC; CDR3aa: CSASTTYEQYF
d_gene: TRBD1; abundance: -; j_gene: TRBJ1-2; v_gene: TRBV7-2; CDR3nt: TGTGCCAGCAGCTTAGGTAGAACCGGGACAGGGAGTAGGGGCTACACCTTC; CDR3aa: CASSLGRTGTGSRGYTF
d_gene: -; abundance: -; j_gene: TRBJ1-6; v_gene: TRBV6-5; CDR3nt: TGTGCCAGCAGTTACTCTAATAATTCACCCCTCCACTTT; CDR3aa: CASSYSNNSPLHF
d_gene: -; abundance: -; j_gene: TRBJ2-1; v_gene: TRBV5-1; CDR3nt: TGCGCCAGCAGCTTGGAAATCTCCGTAGCGAACCCTTCCTACAATGAGCAGTTCTTC; CDR3aa: CASSLEISVANPSYNEQFF
d_gene: -; abundance: once; j_gene: TRBJ1-4; v_gene: TRBV15; CDR3nt: TGTGCCACCAAAAGGGGTGGTAATGAAAAACTGTTTTTT; CDR3aa: CATKRGGNEKLFF
d_gene: TRBD1; abundance: once; j_gene: TRBJ1-5; v_gene: TRBV6-2/TRBV6-3; CDR3nt: TGTGCCAGCAGTTACACCCCAGGGGGCCAGCCCCAGCATTTT; CDR3aa: CASSYTPGGQPQHF
d_gene: -; abundance: -; j_gene: TRBJ1-5; v_gene: TRBV28; CDR3nt: TGTGCCAGCAGTAGGGCGGGGAATCAGCCCCAGCATTTT; CDR3aa: CASSRAGNQPQHF
d_gene: -; abundance: -; j_gene: TRBJ2-7; v_gene: TRBV11-2; CDR3nt: TGTGCCAGCAGCTTATCAGGGGCAGCCCCTACCTACGAGCAGTACTTC; CDR3aa: CASSLSGAAPTYEQYF
d_gene: -; abundance: -; j_gene: TRBJ1-2; v_gene: TRBV4-1; CDR3nt: TGCGCCAGCATGCCCCGGGAGCGCGGTGATGGCTACACCTTC; CDR3aa: CASMPRERGDGYTF
d_gene: TRBD1; abundance: -; j_gene: TRBJ2-6; v_gene: TRBV3-1/TRBV3-2; CDR3nt: TGTGCCAGCAGTCTCGGGGCAGGGGGTCCATACGTCCTGACTTTC; CDR3aa: CASSLGAGGPYVLTF
d_gene: -; abundance: -; j_gene: TRBJ2-5; v_gene: TRBV2; CDR3nt: TGTGCCAGCAGGGTAGCGGTTAGGGGAGAGACCCAGTACTTC; CDR3aa: CASRVAVRGETQYF
d_gene: TRBD1; abundance: -; j_gene: TRBJ1-1; v_gene: TRBV7-9; CDR3nt: TGTGCCAGCAGCTTCGACAGGGCCCCGATACTTAACACTGAAGCTTTCTTT; CDR3aa: CASSFDRAPILNTEAFF
d_gene: -; abundance: -; j_gene: TRBJ2-7; v_gene: TRBV6-5; CDR3nt: TGTGCCAGCAGTTACGGGCTGGTCTACGAGCAGTACTTC; CDR3aa: CASSYGLVYEQYF
d_gene: -; abundance: once; j_gene: TRBJ2-1; v_gene: TRBV6-2/TRBV6-3; CDR3nt: TGTGCCAGCAGTTACTCGCCGGGAGCTACTAGGGATGAGCAGTTCTTC; CDR3aa: CASSYSPGATRDEQFF
d_gene: -; abundance: once; j_gene: TRBJ1-6; v_gene: TRBV6-8; CDR3nt: TGTGCCAGCTGGTGGGGGCAGGCGCGACAGGAGACCAATTCGGTCGGAATACCCCTCCACTTT; CDR3aa: CASWWGQARQETNSVGIPLHF